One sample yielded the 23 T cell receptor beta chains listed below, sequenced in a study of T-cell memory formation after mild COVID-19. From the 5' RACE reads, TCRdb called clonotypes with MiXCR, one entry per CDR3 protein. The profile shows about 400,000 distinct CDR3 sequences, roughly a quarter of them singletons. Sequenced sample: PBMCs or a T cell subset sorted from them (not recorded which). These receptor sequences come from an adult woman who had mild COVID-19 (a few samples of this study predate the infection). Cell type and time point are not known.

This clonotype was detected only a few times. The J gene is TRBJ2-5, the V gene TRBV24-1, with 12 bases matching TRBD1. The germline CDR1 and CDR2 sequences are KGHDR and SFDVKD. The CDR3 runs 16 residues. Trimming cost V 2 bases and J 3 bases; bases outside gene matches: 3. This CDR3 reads CATSDSGTGGKETQYF. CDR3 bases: TGTGCCACCAGTGATTCCGGGACAGGGGGCAAAGAGACCCAGTACTTC.

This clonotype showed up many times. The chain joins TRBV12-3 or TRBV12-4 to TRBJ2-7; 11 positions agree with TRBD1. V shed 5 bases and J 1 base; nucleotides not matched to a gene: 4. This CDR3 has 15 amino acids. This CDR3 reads CASSPGQGGSYEQYF. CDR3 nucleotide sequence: TGTGCCAGCAGTCCGGGACAGGGGGGATCCTACGAGCAGTACTTC.

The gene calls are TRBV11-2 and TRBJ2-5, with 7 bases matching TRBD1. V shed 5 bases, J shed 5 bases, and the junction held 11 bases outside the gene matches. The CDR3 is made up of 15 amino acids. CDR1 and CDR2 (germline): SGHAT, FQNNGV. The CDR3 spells CASSRTYGTDETQYF. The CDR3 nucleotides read TGTGCCAGCAGCCGGACTTACGGGACAGACGAGACCCAGTACTTC.

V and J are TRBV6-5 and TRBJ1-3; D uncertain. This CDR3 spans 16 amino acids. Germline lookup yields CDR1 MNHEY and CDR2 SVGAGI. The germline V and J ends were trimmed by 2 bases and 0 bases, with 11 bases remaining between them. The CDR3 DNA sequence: TGTGCCAGCAGTTACACACAGACCGGCTCTGGAAACACCATATATTTT. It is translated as CASSYTQTGSGNTIYF.

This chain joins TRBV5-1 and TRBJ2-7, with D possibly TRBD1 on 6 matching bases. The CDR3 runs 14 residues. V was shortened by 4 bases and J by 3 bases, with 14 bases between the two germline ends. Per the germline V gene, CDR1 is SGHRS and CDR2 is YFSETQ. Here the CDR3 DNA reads TGCGCCAGCAGCCCCCCCGGCAGGGGCTACGAGCAGTACTTC. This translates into CASSPPGRGYEQYF.

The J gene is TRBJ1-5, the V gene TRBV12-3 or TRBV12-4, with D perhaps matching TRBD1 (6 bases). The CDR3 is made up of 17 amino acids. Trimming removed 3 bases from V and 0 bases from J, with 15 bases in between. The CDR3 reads CASSLMGAIYSNQPQHF. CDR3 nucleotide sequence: TGTGCCAGCAGTTTGATGGGGGCGATTTATAGCAATCAGCCCCAGCATTTT.

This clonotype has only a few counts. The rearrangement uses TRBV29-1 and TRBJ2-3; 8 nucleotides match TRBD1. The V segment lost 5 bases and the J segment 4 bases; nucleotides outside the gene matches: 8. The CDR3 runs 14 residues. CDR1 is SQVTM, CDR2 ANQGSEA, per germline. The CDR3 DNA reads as TGCAGCGTTCTCCCCGGGACAGGTTCAGATACGCAGTATTTT. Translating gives CSVLPGTGSDTQYF.

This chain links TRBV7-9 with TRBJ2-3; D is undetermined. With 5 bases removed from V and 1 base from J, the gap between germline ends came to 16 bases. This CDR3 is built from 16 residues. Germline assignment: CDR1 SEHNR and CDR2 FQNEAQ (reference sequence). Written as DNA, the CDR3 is TGTGCCAGCAGCCTGTGGACGGAGTTTGGCACAGATACGCAGTATTTT. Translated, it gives CASSLWTEFGTDTQYF.

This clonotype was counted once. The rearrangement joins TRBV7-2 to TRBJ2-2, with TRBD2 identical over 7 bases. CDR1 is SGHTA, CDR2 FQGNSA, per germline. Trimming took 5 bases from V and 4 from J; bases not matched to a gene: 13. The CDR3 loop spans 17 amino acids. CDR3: CASSPATGGRGTGELFF. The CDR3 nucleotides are TGTGCCAGCAGCCCAGCAACCGGGGGGAGGGGCACCGGGGAGCTGTTTTTT.

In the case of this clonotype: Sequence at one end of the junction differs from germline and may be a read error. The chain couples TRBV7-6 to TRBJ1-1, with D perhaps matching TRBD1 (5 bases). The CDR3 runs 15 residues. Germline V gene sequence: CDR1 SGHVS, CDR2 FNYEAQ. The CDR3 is CASSVTASMNTEALF. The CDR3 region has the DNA TGTGCCAGCAGCGTGACAGCCTCCATGAACACTGAAGCTTTATTT.

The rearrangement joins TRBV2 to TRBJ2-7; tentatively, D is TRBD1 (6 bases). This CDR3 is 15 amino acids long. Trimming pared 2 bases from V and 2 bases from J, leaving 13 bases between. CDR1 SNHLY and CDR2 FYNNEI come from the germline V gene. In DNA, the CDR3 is TGTGCCAGCAGTGAATATTGGGACACTACCTACGAGCAGTACTTC. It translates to CASSEYWDTTYEQYF.

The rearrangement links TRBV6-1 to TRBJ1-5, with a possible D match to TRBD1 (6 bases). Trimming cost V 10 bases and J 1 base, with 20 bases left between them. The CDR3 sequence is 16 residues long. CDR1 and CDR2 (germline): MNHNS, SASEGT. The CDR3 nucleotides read TGTGCCATCAACCCCCATCGGGACACCAGCAATCAGCCCCAGCATTTT. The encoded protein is CAINPHRDTSNQPQHF.

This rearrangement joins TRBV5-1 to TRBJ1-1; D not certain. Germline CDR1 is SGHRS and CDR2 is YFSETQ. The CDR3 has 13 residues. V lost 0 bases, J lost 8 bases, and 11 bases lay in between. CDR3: CASSLGWASEAFF. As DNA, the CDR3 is TGCGCCAGCAGCTTGGGTTGGGCTTCGGAAGCTTTCTTT. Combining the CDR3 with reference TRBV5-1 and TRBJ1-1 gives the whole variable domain KAGVTQTPRYLIKTRGQQVTLSCSPISGHRSVSWYQQTPGQGLQFLFEYFSETQRNKGNFPGRFSGRQFSNSRSEMNVSTLELGDSALYLCASSLGWASEAFFGQGTRLTVV.

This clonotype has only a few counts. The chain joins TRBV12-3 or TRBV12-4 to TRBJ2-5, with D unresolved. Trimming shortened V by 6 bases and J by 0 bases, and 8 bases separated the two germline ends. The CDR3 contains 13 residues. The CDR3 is CASRGRNQETQYF. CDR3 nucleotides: TGTGCCAGCAGGGGCAGGAACCAAGAGACCCAGTACTTC.

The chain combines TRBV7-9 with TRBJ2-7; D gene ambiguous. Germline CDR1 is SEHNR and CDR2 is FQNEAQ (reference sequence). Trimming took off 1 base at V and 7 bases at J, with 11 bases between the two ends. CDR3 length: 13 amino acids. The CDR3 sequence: CASSLVGPREQYF. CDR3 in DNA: TGTGCCAGCAGCTTAGTGGGTCCCAGAGAGCAGTACTTC.

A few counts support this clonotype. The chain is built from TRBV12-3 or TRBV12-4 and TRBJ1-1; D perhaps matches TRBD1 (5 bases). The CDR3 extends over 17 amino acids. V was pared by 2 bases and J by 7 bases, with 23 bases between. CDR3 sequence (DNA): TGTGCCAGCAGTTTATGGGTTGACAGAAGAGATCTAAATGAAGCTTTCTTT. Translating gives CASSLWVDRRDLNEAFF.

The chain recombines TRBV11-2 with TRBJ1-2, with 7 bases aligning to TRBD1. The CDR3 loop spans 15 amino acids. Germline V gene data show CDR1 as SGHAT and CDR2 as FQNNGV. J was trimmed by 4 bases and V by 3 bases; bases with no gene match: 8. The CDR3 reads CASSFAGQLGYGYTF. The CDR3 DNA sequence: TGTGCCAGCAGCTTTGCGGGACAGTTGGGCTATGGCTACACCTTC. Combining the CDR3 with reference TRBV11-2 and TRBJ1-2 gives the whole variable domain EAGVAQSPRYKIIEKRQSVAFWCNPISGHATLYWYQQILGQGPKLLIQFQNNGVVDDSQLPKDRFSAERLKGVDSTLKIQPAKLEDSAVYLCASSFAGQLGYGYTFGSGTRLTVV.

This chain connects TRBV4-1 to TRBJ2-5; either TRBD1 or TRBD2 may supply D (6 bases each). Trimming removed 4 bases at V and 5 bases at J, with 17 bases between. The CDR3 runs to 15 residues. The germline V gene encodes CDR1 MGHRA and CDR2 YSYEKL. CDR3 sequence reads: CASSPEGGFGETQYF. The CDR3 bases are TGCGCCAGCAGCCCAGAGGGGGGTTTCGGTGAGACCCAGTACTTC.

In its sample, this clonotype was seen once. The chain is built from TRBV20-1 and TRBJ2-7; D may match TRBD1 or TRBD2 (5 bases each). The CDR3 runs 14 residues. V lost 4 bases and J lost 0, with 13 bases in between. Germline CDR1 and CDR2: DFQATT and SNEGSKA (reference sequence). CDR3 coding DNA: TGCAGTGCTAACCGGGACCGCGACTCCTACGAGCAGTACTTC. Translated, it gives CSANRDRDSYEQYF.

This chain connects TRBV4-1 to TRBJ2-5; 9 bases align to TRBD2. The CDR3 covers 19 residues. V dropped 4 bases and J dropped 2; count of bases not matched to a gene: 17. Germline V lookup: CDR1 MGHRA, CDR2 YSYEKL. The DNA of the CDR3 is TGCGCCAGCAGCCGCCCCCGCGTAGCGGGGGTACTTATTCAAGAGACCCAGTACTTC. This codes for CASSRPRVAGVLIQETQYF.

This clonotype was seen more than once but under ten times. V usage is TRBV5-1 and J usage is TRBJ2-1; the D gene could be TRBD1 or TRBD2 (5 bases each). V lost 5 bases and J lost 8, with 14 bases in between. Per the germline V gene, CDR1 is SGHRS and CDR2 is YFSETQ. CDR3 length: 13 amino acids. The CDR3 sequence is CASSSDSLHEQFF. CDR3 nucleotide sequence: TGCGCCAGCAGTAGCGACAGCCTTCATGAGCAGTTCTTC.

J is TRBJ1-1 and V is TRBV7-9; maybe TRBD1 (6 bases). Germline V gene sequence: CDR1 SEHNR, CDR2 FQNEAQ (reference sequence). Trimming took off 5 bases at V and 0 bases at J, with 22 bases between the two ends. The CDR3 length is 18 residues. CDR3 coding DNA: TGTGCCAGCAGCAGGCGGACAGAGTTAATATGGTTGAACACTGAAGCTTTCTTT. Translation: CASSRRTELIWLNTEAFF.

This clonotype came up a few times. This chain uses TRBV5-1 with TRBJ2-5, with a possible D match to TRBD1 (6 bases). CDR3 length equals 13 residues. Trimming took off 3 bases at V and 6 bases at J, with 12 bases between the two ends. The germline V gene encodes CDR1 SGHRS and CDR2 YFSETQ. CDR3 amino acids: CASSSTGTQTQYF. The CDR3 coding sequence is TGCGCCAGCAGCTCCACAGGGACACAGACCCAGTACTTC.